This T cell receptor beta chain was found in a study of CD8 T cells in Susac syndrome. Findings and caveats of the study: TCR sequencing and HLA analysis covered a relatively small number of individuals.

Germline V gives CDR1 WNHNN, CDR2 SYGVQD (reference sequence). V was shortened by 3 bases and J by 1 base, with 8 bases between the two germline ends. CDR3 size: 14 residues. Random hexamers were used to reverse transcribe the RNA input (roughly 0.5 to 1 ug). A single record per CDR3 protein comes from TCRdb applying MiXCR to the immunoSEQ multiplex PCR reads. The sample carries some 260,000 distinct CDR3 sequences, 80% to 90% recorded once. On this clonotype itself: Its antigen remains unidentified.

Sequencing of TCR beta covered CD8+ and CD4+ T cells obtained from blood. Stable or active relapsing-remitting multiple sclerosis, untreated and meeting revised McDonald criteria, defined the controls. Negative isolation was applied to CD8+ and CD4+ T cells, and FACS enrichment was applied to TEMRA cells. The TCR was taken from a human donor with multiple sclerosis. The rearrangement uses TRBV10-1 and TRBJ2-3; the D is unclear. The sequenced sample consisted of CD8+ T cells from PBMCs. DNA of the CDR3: TGCGCCAGCAGTGACTCGGCGGGCACAGATACGCAGTATTTT. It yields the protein CASSDSAGTDTQYF.